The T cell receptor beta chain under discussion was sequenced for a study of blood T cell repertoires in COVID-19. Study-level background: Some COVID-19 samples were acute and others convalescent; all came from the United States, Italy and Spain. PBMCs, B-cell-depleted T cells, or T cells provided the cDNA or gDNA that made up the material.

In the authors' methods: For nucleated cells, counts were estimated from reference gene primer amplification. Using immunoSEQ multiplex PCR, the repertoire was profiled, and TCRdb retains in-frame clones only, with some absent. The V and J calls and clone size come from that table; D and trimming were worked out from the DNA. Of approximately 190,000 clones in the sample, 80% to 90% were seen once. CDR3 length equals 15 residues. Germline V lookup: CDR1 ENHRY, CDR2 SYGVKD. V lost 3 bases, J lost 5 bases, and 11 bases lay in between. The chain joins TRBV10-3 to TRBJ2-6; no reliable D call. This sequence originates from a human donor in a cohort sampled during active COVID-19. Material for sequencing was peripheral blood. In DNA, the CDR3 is TGTGCCATCAGTGATCCGAGGTTCCGGGCCAACGTCCTGACTTTC. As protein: CAISDPRFRANVLTF.